Listed below are T cell receptor beta chains from one sample, sequenced in a study of molecular identifiers for immune sequencing clone quantification. One entry per CDR3 protein results from TCRdb running MiXCR on the PCR reads. The sample lists some 580,000 distinct CDR3 sequences, about 25% occurring once. Material: naive CD8+ T cells from blood, with Jurkat cell RNA spiked in. The receptors derive from a human donor in good health. Some libraries in this study had Jurkat cell RNA spiked in. Each CDR3 is given with its conserved first and last residue. D genes are given only for firm matches. The size entry is marked missing in some rows and otherwise reads once, few, many or a size class.

d_call	v_call	clone_size	j_call	cdr3_nt	cdr3_aa
NA	TRBV28	few	TRBJ2-7	TGTGCCAGCGGGACATACGCCTACGAGCAGTACTTC	CASGTYAYEQYF
NA	TRBV30	many	TRBJ2-7	TGTGCCTGGAGTGTACTCTCGGGACGTAGCTACGAGCAGTACTTC	CAWSVLSGRSYEQYF
NA	TRBV6-2/TRBV6-3	NA	TRBJ1-2	TGTGCCAGCGGAACGCCCCGGGCGAGTCCCTCCCCTTCCTATGGCTACACCTTC	CASGTPRASPSPSYGYTF
NA	TRBV4-1	many	TRBJ1-1	TGCGCCAGCAGCCTTTCGGACTTGAGGTCCTCGTACACTGAAGCTTTCTTT	CASSLSDLRSSYTEAFF
NA	TRBV12-3/TRBV12-4	many	TRBJ2-3	TGTGCCAGCAGTCCCTCCGGGACACCAGACACAGATACGCAGTATTTT	CASSPSGTPDTDTQYF
NA	TRBV21-1	NA	TRBJ2-4	TGTGCCAGCAGCAAAATAAGAGCCAATTGGAGTGGCATTCAGTACTTC	CASSKIRANWSGIQYF
NA	TRBV20-1	NA	TRBJ1-2	TGCAGTGCTAGAGATTTATCCGGGAATAGGCTAGCGGACTATGGCTACACCTTC	CSARDLSGNRLADYGYTF
NA	TRBV3-2	NA	TRBJ2-3	TGTGCCAGCAGACCAGGGACTAGCGGGAGAAGTGATACGCAGTATTTT	CASRPGTSGRSDTQYF
NA	TRBV5-6	many	TRBJ1-5	TGTGCCAGCAGCCGGGGATCAAATCAGCCCCAGCATTTT	CASSRGSNQPQHF
NA	TRBV19	few	TRBJ2-4	TGTGCCAGTAGTTCGGGGGGCGATAACATTCAGTACTTC	CASSSGGDNIQYF
TRBD2	TRBV12-3/TRBV12-4	NA	TRBJ2-1	TGTGCCAGCAGTTTACCTAGCGGGGGGCCCCACAATGAGCAGTTCTTC	CASSLPSGGPHNEQFF
NA	TRBV27	NA	TRBJ1-1	TGTGCCAGCGGTTTGAACAGTATGAACGCTGGAGCTTTCTTT	CASGLNSMNAGAFF
NA	TRBV7-6	NA	TRBJ1-5	TGTGCCAGCAGCCAGATGGGAATAAATCAGCCCCAGCATTTT	CASSQMGINQPQHF
NA	TRBV14	many	TRBJ2-5	TGTGCCAGCAGCCCGTGGACAGTCGAACAAGAGACCCAGTACTTC	CASSPWTVEQETQYF
NA	TRBV6-2/TRBV6-3	NA	TRBJ1-2	TGTGCCAGCAGTTACTCGAGTCCCGGGACACCGTGGGCCTACACCTTC	CASSYSSPGTPWAYTF
NA	TRBV4-3	NA	TRBJ2-7	TGCGCCAGCACCCAAGATCGGGTTGCCTACGAGCACTACTTC	CASTQDRVAYEHYF
TRBD1	TRBV6-5	many	TRBJ2-5	TGTGCCAGCAGTTACCAGCGGACAGGGGATCACCAAGAGACCCAGTACTTC	CASSYQRTGDHQETQYF
NA	TRBV27	NA	TRBJ2-7	TGTGCCAGCAGTCTGACAGAGCGCTACGAGCAGTACTTC	CASSLTERYEQYF
NA	TRBV6-5	few	TRBJ2-2	TGTGCCAGCAGGGCCGCTGTCGGGGCCGGGGAGCTGTTTTTT	CASRAAVGAGELFF
NA	TRBV6-1	few	TRBJ1-4	TGTGCCAGCAGTGAACCTCAGGGCGTTGATGAAAAACTGTTTTTT	CASSEPQGVDEKLFF
TRBD2	TRBV6-2/TRBV6-3	many	TRBJ2-3	TGTGCCAGCAGTTCCCTAGCGGGTTCTATCGATACGCAGTATTTT	CASSSLAGSIDTQYF
NA	TRBV2	many	TRBJ1-2	TGTGCCAGCAGTGAAGGTCGTACTTACACCTTC	CASSEGRTYTF
NA	TRBV5-4	many	TRBJ1-4	TGTGCCAGCAGCAAGACAGAAGATAATGAAAAACTGTTTTTT	CASSKTEDNEKLFF
NA	TRBV28	few	TRBJ2-7	TGTGCCAGCAGTGGCCGGAGGGCGACCTCCGAGCAGTACTTC	CASSGRRATSEQYF
NA	TRBV7-9	few	TRBJ2-7	TGTGCCAGCAGCTTATCCTTTTACGAGCAGTACTTC	CASSLSFYEQYF
NA	TRBV5-6	many	TRBJ2-7	TGTGCCAGCAGCTTGGGGCGACAAATGACCGAGCAGTACTTC	CASSLGRQMTEQYF
NA	TRBV5-4	many	TRBJ2-5	TGTGCCAGCAGCTTGGTATTAGGGGATGAGACCCAGTACTTC	CASSLVLGDETQYF
NA	TRBV19	few	TRBJ1-1	TGTGCCAGTAGTATCTGGAAGAACACTGAAGCTTTCTTT	CASSIWKNTEAFF
NA	TRBV2	many	TRBJ2-7	TGTGCCACCACGGGACCGGGGTACGAGCAGTACTTC	CATTGPGYEQYF
NA	TRBV10-1	NA	TRBJ2-4	TGCGCCAGCCCCGTCCCCGACAGCTGCCTAAAACTAATTCAGTACTTC	CASPVPDSCLKLIQYF
TRBD1	TRBV4-3	NA	TRBJ1-2	TGCGCCAGCAGCCAAGATCGACAGGGAACTAACTATGGCTACACCTTC	CASSQDRQGTNYGYTF
NA	TRBV10-3	few	TRBJ1-1	TGTGCCATCAGTGAGTCTTGGGGACCTAACACTGAAGCTTTCTTT	CAISESWGPNTEAFF
NA	TRBV5-6	many	TRBJ2-4	TGTGCCAGCAGCTTAGTAGGGACGGCCAAAAACATTCAGTACTTC	CASSLVGTAKNIQYF
NA	TRBV18	NA	TRBJ1-5	TGTGCCGGCTCACCCCCCGGGACACAAAATCAGCCCCAGCATTTT	CAGSPPGTQNQPQHF
NA	TRBV7-8	many	TRBJ2-7	TGTGCCAGCAGCCCCAATGTAGTTGTCTACGAGCAGTACTTC	CASSPNVVVYEQYF
TRBD2	TRBV6-5	NA	TRBJ2-7	TGTGCCAGCAGTTACTCGGTCGGGGCGAGCGGGGTCTCCTACGAGCAGTACTTC	CASSYSVGASGVSYEQYF
NA	TRBV6-2/TRBV6-3	few	TRBJ2-3	TGTGCCAGCAGTTACTGGGGCCCCCAAGAAGGCACAGATACGCAGTATTTT	CASSYWGPQEGTDTQYF
TRBD2	TRBV7-6	NA	TRBJ2-1	TGTGCCAGCAGCTTACAGTTCCCTAGCGGGACTTACAATGAGCAGTTCTTC	CASSLQFPSGTYNEQFF
TRBD2	TRBV27	NA	TRBJ2-7	TGTGCCAGCACTATGCGGGGGGCGTCAATTTTCGAGCAGTACTTC	CASTMRGASIFEQYF
TRBD2	TRBV18	NA	TRBJ2-3	TGTGCCAGCTCACCAGGAACCGGGACTAGCGATCCAGATACGCAGTATTTT	CASSPGTGTSDPDTQYF
NA	TRBV7-9	NA	TRBJ2-7	TGTGCCAGCAGCTCCCGAGGTGGGGACCCTTTCTACGAGCAGTACTTC	CASSSRGGDPFYEQYF
TRBD1	TRBV3-1	NA	TRBJ1-6	TGTGCCAGCAGCCAACGGACAGGGGGGCGGCCCCTCCACTTT	CASSQRTGGRPLHF
NA	TRBV3-1	few	TRBJ2-1	TGTGCCAGCAGCCAAGCAAGCGATCTCACCTACAATGAGCAGTTCTTC	CASSQASDLTYNEQFF
NA	TRBV12-3/TRBV12-4	few	TRBJ2-1	TGTGCCAGCAGTTTTGGCAGAACCTACAATGAGCAGTTCTTC	CASSFGRTYNEQFF
NA	TRBV11-2	many	TRBJ2-3	TGTGCCAGCAGCTCGTTTTCTAGCACAACAGATACGCAGTATTTT	CASSSFSSTTDTQYF